What follows are 3 T cell receptor beta chains derived from one specimen sequenced in a study of shared T cell receptors in the human thymus. Some clones are missing from TCRdb's copy, which holds only in-frame ones; the method was immunoSEQ multiplex PCR. The table lists about 500,000 clones, around three quarters of them singletons, with about 0.014% in the top ten. The sample was also linked to a second study, of human thymus T cells.

Sequencing was performed on thymocytes. The receptor source for this set is a boy younger than two with a congenital heart defect.

The V gene is TRBV9, the J gene TRBJ1-1; 8 nucleotides align to TRBD1. Germline CDR1 is SGDLS and CDR2 is YYNGEE. J lost 4 bases, V lost 4 bases, and 6 bases had no gene match. This CDR3 spans 14 amino acids. For the CDR3, the DNA is TGTGCCAGCAGCTTGTGGGACAGGCCCACTGAAGCTTTCTTT. It yields the protein CASSLWDRPTEAFF.

CDR3 region: CASSPDRGENYGYTF. The CDR3 DNA is TGTGCCAGCAGCCCCGACAGGGGCGAAAACTATGGCTACACCTTC. This chain uses TRBV14 with TRBJ1-2, with 8 bases lining up with TRBD1. V lost 4 bases, J lost 2 bases, and 6 bases stayed unmatched. This CDR3 has 15 amino acids. Germline V gene data show CDR1 as SGHDN and CDR2 as FVKESK.

The V and J genes are TRBV4-1 and TRBJ2-5; possible D gene TRBD2, 6 bases. The ends were cut back, 5 bases at V and 4 bases at J, with 14 bases in the middle. This CDR3 is built from 14 residues. CDR1 MGHRA and CDR2 YSYEKL come from the germline V gene. The CDR3 bases are TGCGCCAGCAGCTCCAGACTAGACAGAGAGACCCAGTACTTC. Residues: CASSSRLDRETQYF.